This entry lists 21 T cell receptor beta chains sequenced from one sample in a study of patients and donors after allogeneic stem cell transplantation. TCRdb itself ran the RT-PCR reads through MiXCR, one entry per CDR3 protein. The data contain 30,000 to 40,000 distinct CDR3 sequences, 30% to 40% of them singletons. Sample: blood, either unsorted or a sorted T cell fraction (not recorded which). The origin of the receptors is a human donor who was either an allogeneic HSCT recipient or a stem cell or donor lymphocyte infusion donor (not recorded which). It is not recorded whose cells these are; they may come from a transplant donor.

The V gene is TRBV5-1, the J gene TRBJ1-6; D perhaps matches TRBD1 (5 bases). Between the trimmed V and J ends, which lost 2 bases and 17 bases, there was a span of 17 bases. Germline V gene data show CDR1 as SGHRS and CDR2 as YFSETQ. There are 13 residues in the CDR3. In DNA, the CDR3 is TGCGCCAGCAGCTTAGCGAGGGACCGCCACTTCCACTTT. Translation gives CASSLARDRHFHF.

This clonotype was seen more than once but under ten times. The chain joins TRBV6-6 to TRBJ1-2; D is undetermined. CDR3 size: 13 residues. V lost 4 bases, J lost 4 bases, and 10 bases lay in between. CDR1 and CDR2 (germline): MNHNY, SVGAGI (reference sequence). The CDR3 loop is CASSSGGFYGYTF. The CDR3 DNA sequence: TGTGCCAGCAGTTCAGGAGGGTTCTATGGCTACACCTTC.

The table lists this clonotype with a few counts. This chain uses TRBV5-5 with TRBJ1-2; D not certain. V shed 6 bases and J shed 7 bases, with 16 bases lying between them. The CDR3 has 13 residues. Germline values: CDR1 SGHKS, CDR2 YYEKEE (reference sequence). The DNA for the CDR3 is TGTGCCAGCACCGCTTCGTTGGCGGGTGGCTACACCTTC. Encoded protein: CASTASLAGGYTF.

The rearrangement uses TRBV7-9 and TRBJ2-3, with TRBD1 as a possible D gene (5 bases). The CDR3 extends over 15 amino acids. V was trimmed by 6 bases and J by 7 bases, leaving 20 bases between them. The germline CDR1 and CDR2 sequences are SEHNR and FQNEAQ (reference sequence). In DNA, the CDR3 is TGTGCCAGCAGTGTGGGGCAGGCCGTGCTAAATACGCAGTATTTT. As protein: CASSVGQAVLNTQYF.

Here the CDR3 reads CSATRGAGANVLTF. In nucleotides, the CDR3 is TGCAGTGCTACCAGGGGCGCTGGGGCCAACGTCCTGACTTTC. The V gene is TRBV20-1, the J gene TRBJ2-6; TRBD1 might be the D (6 bases). The CDR3 runs 14 residues. V was trimmed by 4 bases and J by 2 bases, leaving 9 bases between them. Germline values: CDR1 DFQATT, CDR2 SNEGSKA (reference sequence).

Only a few counts were recorded for this clonotype. The V gene is TRBV11-3, the J gene TRBJ1-1; no reliable D call. The ends were cut back, 6 bases at V and 0 bases at J, with 8 bases in the middle. The germline V gene encodes CDR1 SGHNT and CDR2 YENEEA. The CDR3 runs to 13 residues. The CDR3 DNA reads TGTGCCAGCAGTCTAGGCATGAACACTGAAGCTTTCTTT. This gives the protein CASSLGMNTEAFF.

This clonotype was seen a handful of times. The chain joins TRBV27 to TRBJ1-2, with TRBD1 matching 7 bases. There are 14 residues in the CDR3. V lost 5 bases, J lost 4 bases, and 7 bases stayed unmatched. CDR1 is MNHEY, CDR2 SMNVEV, per germline (reference sequence). The CDR3 spells CASSPMGQFYGYTF. CDR3 bases: TGTGCCAGCAGTCCCATGGGACAGTTCTATGGCTACACCTTC.

The chain carries TRBV2 and TRBJ2-4; D perhaps matches TRBD1 (7 bases). The CDR3 sequence is 13 residues long. Germline CDR1 is SNHLY and CDR2 is FYNNEI. V gave up 5 bases and J gave up 11 bases, with 16 bases separating them. The DNA for the CDR3 is TGTGCCAGCAGTCCAGACAGGGAGGCGGTTCAGTACTTC. It encodes CASSPDREAVQYF.

J is TRBJ2-7 and V is TRBV6-6; D could derive from TRBD1 or TRBD2 (6 bases each). The CDR3 extends over 13 amino acids. The ends were cut back, 3 bases at V and 6 bases at J, with 12 bases in the middle. In germline, CDR1 is MNHNY, CDR2 SVGAGI (reference sequence). CDR3 DNA: TGTGCCAGCAGTTATCTCTCGGGGGCCGAGCAGTACGTC. Translating it yields CASSYLSGAEQYV.

V gene TRBV7-2 combines with J gene TRBJ2-5; D is ambiguous. This CDR3 region has 14 residues. Germline assignment: CDR1 SGHTA and CDR2 FQGNSA. V shed 3 bases and J shed 3 bases, with 11 bases lying between them. CDR3 DNA sequence: TGTGCCAGCAGCTTCGGGTTAAGTGAAGAGACCCAGTACTTC. As protein: CASSFGLSEETQYF. The whole variable domain, filled in from reference TRBV7-2 and TRBJ2-5, reads GAGVSQSPSNKVTEKGKDVELRCDPISGHTALYWYRQSLGQGLEFLIYFQGNSAPDKSGLPSDRFSAERTGGSVSTLTIQRTQQEDSAVYLCASSFGLSEETQYFGPGTRLLVL.

This clonotype appeared a few times. V and J are TRBV4-1 and TRBJ2-1; D is uncertain. The V end was cut by 0 bases, the J end by 14 bases, with 11 bases between. CDR3 length equals 12 residues. Looked up from germline, CDR1 is MGHRA and CDR2 is YSYEKL. CDR3 sequence (DNA): TGCGCCAGCAGCCAAGACGGGCTAGTAGAGTTCTTC. It specifies CASSQDGLVEFF.

The chain has TRBV7-9 and TRBJ1-2; D perhaps matches TRBD1 (5 bases). Germline loops: CDR1 SEHNR, CDR2 FQNEAQ (reference sequence). CDR3 length: 14 amino acids. V dropped 3 bases and J dropped 8 bases, with 16 bases sitting between them. CDR3 in DNA: TGTGCCAGCAGCTTGCAGGGAGGACTGGAAGGCTACACCTTC. It encodes CASSLQGGLEGYTF.

This clonotype was detected once. This chain connects TRBV15 to TRBJ2-7; D perhaps matches TRBD2 (6 bases). CDR3 size: 15 residues. The germline gives CDR1 LNHNV, CDR2 YYDKDF (reference sequence). V lost 0 bases, J lost 3 bases, and 12 bases lay in between. The CDR3 nucleotides read TGTGCCACCAGCAGAGATTCACGGGACTTCTACGAGCAGTACGTC. Encoded protein: CATSRDSRDFYEQYV.

This clonotype has a handful of counts. This chain links TRBV30 with TRBJ1-2, with D uncertain. Per germline, CDR1 GTSNPN and CDR2 SVGIG (reference sequence). The CDR3 sequence is 12 residues long. The V end was cut by 5 bases, the J end by 3 bases, with 10 bases between. The CDR3 loop reads CAWEDKHYGYTF. CDR3 bases: TGTGCCTGGGAAGACAAACACTATGGCTACACCTTC.

The gene calls are TRBV6-5 and TRBJ2-7; 8 nucleotides match TRBD1. The CDR3 runs 14 residues. Germline-derived CDR1 and CDR2 are MNHEY and SVGAGI. V lost 6 bases to trimming and J lost 0 bases; unmatched junction nucleotides: 4. CDR3 nucleotides: TGTGCCAGCAGCCGGGACAGGAGCTCCTACGAGCAGTACGTC. Translation gives CASSRDRSSYEQYV.

This chain connects TRBV29-1 to TRBJ2-7; D perhaps matches TRBD2 (7 bases). Per the germline V gene, CDR1 is SQVTM and CDR2 is ANQGSEA. The CDR3 length is 15 residues. V was trimmed by 4 bases and J by 4 bases, leaving 20 bases between them. The CDR3 is CSVGQGTKRGYEQYF. Here the CDR3 DNA reads TGCAGCGTTGGGCAGGGGACAAAGCGGGGATACGAGCAGTACTTC.

The chain combines TRBV7-9 with TRBJ2-7; D is ambiguous. V lost 2 bases and J 0 bases, leaving 11 bases between the germline ends. The CDR3 loop spans 15 amino acids. The germline V gene has CDR1 SEHNR and CDR2 FQNEAQ (reference sequence). The CDR3 sequence is CASSLLSGLSYEQYF. CDR3 coding DNA: TGTGCCAGCAGCTTATTGTCAGGCCTCTCCTACGAGCAGTACTTC.

The J gene is TRBJ2-3, the V gene TRBV6-6; D perhaps matches TRBD1 (6 bases). Trimming left V 2 bases short and J 1 base short, with 16 bases between. The CDR3 is 17 residues long. Germline loops: CDR1 MNHNY, CDR2 SVGAGI (reference sequence). CDR3 bases: TGTGCCAGCAGTTACACAGGGTTGGGGTTGGGCACAGATACGCAGTATTTT. As protein: CASSYTGLGLGTDTQYF.

This clonotype occurred a few times. This rearrangement joins TRBV12-3 or TRBV12-4 to TRBJ1-4; tentatively, D is TRBD1 (6 bases). Trimming pared 5 bases from V and 5 bases from J, leaving 12 bases between. CDR3 size: 14 residues. The chain's CDR3 is CASSLDRINEKLFF. The CDR3 DNA reads TGTGCCAGCAGTCTTGACAGGATCAATGAAAAACTGTTTTTT.

This clonotype was seen a few times. CDR3 loop: CASGTSGRTDTQYF. CDR3 nucleotides: TGTGCCAGCGGGACTAGCGGGAGAACAGATACGCAGTATTTT. This sequence joins TRBV2 and TRBJ2-3; 14 bases line up with TRBD2. Looked up from germline, CDR1 is SNHLY and CDR2 is FYNNEI. V dropped 8 bases and J dropped 3; count of bases not matched to a gene: 1. This CDR3 is built from 14 residues.

This clonotype was found a few times. The chain recombines TRBV20-1 with TRBJ1-2; a weak D match, TRBD1 (6 bases). V was shortened by 6 bases and J by 2 bases, with 16 bases between the two germline ends. Germline assignment: CDR1 DFQATT and CDR2 SNEGSKA (reference sequence). The CDR3 runs to 14 residues. CDR3 sequence reads: CSARIGQRNYGYTF. The CDR3 coding sequence is TGCAGTGCCCGAATAGGACAGCGCAACTATGGCTACACCTTC.